This T cell receptor beta chain was obtained from a study of blood T cell repertoires in COVID-19. Study context: Acute-phase and convalescent COVID-19 samples originated in the United States, Italy and Spain.

The CDR3 spans 14 residues. Per the germline V gene, CDR1 is SEHNR and CDR2 is FQNEAQ (reference sequence). Trimming removed 4 bases from V and 5 bases from J; junction bases left unmatched: 5. Method: immunoSEQ multiplex PCR; TCRdb's copy keeps in-frame clones and lacks some. The sample yields approximately 98,000 clones, 81% seen once. This clonotype was obtained from a woman older than 75 with acute or convalescent COVID-19. Sample: peripheral blood. The gene calls are TRBV7-9 and TRBJ2-1; 7 bases are shared with TRBD1. The CDR3 spells CASSYRDSNNEQFF. The CDR3 bases are TGTGCCAGCAGCTACCGGGACAGTAACAATGAGCAGTTCTTC.